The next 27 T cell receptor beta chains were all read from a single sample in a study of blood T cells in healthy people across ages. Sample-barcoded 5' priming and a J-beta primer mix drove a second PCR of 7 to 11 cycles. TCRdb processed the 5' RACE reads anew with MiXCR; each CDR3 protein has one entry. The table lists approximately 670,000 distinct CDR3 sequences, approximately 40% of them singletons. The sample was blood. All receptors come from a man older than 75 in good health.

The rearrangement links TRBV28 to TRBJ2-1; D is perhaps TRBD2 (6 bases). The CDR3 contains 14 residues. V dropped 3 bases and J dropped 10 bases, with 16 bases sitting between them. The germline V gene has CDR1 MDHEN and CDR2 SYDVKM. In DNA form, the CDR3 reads TGTGCCAGCAGTTTGGTTCCTAGCGAGGGAGAGCAGTTCTTC. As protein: CASSLVPSEGEQFF. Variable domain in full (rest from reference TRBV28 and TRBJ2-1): DVKVTQSSRYLVKRTGEKVFLECVQDMDHENMFWYRQDPGLGLRLIYFSYDVKMKEKGDIPEGYSVSREKKERFSLILESASTNQTSMYLCASSLVPSEGEQFFGPGTRLTVL.

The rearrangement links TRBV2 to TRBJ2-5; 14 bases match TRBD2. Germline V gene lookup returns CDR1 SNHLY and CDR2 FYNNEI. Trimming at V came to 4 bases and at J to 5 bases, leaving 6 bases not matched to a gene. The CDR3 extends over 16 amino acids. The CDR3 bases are TGTGCCAGCAGTGGGGGACTAGCGGGAGAGGGGGAGACCCAGTACTTC. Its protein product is CASSGGLAGEGETQYF.

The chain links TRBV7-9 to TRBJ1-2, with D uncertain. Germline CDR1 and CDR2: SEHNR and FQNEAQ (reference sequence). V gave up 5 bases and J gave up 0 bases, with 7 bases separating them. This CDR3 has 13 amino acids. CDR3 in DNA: TGTGCCAGCAGCGTAACATCTAACTATGGCTACACCTTC. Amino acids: CASSVTSNYGYTF. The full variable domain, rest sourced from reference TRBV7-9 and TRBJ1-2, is DTGVSQNPRHKITKRGQNVTFRCDPISEHNRLYWYRQTLGQGPEFLTYFQNEAQLEKSRLLSDRFSAERPKGSFSTLEIQRTEQGDSAMYLCASSVTSNYGYTFGSGTRLTVV.

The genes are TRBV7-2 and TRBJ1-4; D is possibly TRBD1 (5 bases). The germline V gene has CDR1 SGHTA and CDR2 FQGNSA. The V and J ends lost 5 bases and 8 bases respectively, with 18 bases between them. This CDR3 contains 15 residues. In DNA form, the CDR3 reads TGTGCCAGCAGCGCGACAGCCCCAGTAGGGGAAAAACTGTTTTTT. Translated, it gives CASSATAPVGEKLFF.

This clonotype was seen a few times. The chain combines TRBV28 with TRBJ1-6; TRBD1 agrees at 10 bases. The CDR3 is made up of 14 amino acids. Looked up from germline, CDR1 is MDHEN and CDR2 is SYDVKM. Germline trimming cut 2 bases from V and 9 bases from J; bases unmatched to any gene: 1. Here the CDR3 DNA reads TGTGCCAGCAGTTTAAGGGACAGGGGTTCACCCCTCCACTTT. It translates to CASSLRDRGSPLHF.

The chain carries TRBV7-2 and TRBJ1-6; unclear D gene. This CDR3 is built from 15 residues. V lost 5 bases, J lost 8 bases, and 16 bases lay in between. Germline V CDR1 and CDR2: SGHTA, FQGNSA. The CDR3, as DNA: TGTGCCAGCAGCCCCGTTGGACTCGGGGATTCACCCCTCCACTTT. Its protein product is CASSPVGLGDSPLHF.

CDR3 residues: CATSRDLASETQYF. The CDR3 DNA sequence: TGTGCCACCAGCAGAGATCTTGCCTCGGAGACCCAGTACTTC. The chain recombines TRBV15 with TRBJ2-5; D gene ambiguous. The CDR3 contains 14 residues. The ends were cut back, 0 bases at V and 5 bases at J, with 10 bases in the middle. Germline V gene lookup returns CDR1 LNHNV and CDR2 YYDKDF (reference sequence).

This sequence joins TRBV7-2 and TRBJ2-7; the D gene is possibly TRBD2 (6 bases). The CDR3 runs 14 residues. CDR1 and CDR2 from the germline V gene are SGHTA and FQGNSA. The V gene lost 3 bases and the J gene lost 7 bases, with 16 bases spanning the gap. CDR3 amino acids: CASSFGSLFSEQYF. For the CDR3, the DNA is TGTGCCAGCAGCTTCGGGAGCCTCTTCAGTGAGCAGTACTTC.

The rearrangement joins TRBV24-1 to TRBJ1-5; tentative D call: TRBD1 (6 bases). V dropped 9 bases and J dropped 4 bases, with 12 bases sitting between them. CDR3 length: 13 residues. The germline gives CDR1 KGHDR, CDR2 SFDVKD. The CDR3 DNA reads TGTGCCACCCCGGACAGTATAAATCAGCCCCAGCATTTT. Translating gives CATPDSINQPQHF.

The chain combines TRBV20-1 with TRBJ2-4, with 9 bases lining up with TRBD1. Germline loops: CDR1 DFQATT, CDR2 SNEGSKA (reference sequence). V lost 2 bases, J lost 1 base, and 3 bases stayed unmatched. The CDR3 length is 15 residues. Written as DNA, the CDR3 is TGCAGTGCTAGACAACAGGGGGCTGCCAAAAACATTCAGTACTTC. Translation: CSARQQGAAKNIQYF.

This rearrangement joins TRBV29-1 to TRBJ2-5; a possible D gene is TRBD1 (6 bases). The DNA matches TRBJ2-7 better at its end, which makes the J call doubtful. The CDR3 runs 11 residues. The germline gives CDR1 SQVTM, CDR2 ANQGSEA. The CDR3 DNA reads TGCAGCGTTCGAACAGGGTACGAGCAGTACTTC. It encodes CSVRTGYEQYF.

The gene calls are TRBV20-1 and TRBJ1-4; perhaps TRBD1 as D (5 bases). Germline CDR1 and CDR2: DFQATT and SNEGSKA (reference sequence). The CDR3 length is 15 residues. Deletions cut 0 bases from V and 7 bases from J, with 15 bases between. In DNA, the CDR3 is TGCAGTGCTAGAGATCTGAGAAGGGGTGGTGAAAAACTGTTTTTT. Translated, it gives CSARDLRRGGEKLFF.

The CDR3: CSALYRQGGAYNEQFF. Written as DNA, the CDR3 is TGCAGTGCTTTATATAGGCAGGGTGGGGCCTACAATGAGCAGTTCTTC. This rearrangement joins TRBV20-1 to TRBJ2-1; D might be TRBD1 (5 bases). The germline CDR1 and CDR2 sequences are DFQATT and SNEGSKA (reference sequence). V was cut by 5 bases and J by 2 bases, with 19 bases left in between. This CDR3 is 16 amino acids long.

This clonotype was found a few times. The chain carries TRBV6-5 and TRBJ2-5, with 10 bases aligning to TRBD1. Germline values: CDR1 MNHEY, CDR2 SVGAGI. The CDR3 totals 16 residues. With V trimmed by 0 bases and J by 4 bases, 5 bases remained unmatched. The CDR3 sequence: CASSYSRTGGGETQYF. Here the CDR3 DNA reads TGTGCCAGCAGTTACTCCCGGACAGGGGGAGGAGAGACCCAGTACTTC.

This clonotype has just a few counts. The CDR3 sequence is CASSVGRNEKLFF. The CDR3 DNA reads as TGTGCCAGCAGTGTCGGGCGGAATGAAAAACTGTTTTTT. The gene calls are TRBV6-6 and TRBJ1-4; no reliable D call. Trimming cost V 5 bases and J 5 bases, with 9 bases left between them. CDR3 length: 13 amino acids. Germline lookup yields CDR1 MNHNY and CDR2 SVGAGI (reference sequence).

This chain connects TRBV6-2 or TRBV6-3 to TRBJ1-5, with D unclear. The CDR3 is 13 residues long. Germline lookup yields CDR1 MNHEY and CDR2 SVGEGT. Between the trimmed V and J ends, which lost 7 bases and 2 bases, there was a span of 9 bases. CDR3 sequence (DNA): TGTGCCAGCACCCCGGATGGCAATCAGCCCCAGCATTTT. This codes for CASTPDGNQPQHF.

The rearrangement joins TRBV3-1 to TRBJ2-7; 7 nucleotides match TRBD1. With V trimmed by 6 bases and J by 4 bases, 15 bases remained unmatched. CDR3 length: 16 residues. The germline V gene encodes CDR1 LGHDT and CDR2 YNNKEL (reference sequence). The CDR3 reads CASRGAPDRPPYEQYF. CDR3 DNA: TGTGCCAGCAGAGGCGCCCCGGACAGGCCCCCATACGAGCAGTACTTC.

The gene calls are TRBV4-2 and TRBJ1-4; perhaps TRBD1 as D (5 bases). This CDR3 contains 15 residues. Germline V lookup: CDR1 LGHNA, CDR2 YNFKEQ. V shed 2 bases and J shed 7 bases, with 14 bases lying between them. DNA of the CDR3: TGTGCCAGCAGCCAACCCGGGGCCCCTAGTGAAAAACTGTTTTTT. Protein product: CASSQPGAPSEKLFF.

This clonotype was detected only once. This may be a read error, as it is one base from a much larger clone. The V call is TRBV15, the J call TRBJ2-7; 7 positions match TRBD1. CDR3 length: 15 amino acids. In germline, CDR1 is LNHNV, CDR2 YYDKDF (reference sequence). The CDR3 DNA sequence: TGTGCCACCTACCCGACGACAGGGAATCCCTACGAGCGGTACTTC. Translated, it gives CATYPTTGNPYERYF. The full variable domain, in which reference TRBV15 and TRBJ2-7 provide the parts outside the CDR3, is DAMVIQNPRYQVTQFGKPVTLSCSQTLNHNVMYWYQQKSSQAPKLLFHYYDKDFNNEADTPDNFQSRRPNTSFCFLDIRSPGLGDTAMYLCATYPTTGNPYERYFGPGTRLTVT.

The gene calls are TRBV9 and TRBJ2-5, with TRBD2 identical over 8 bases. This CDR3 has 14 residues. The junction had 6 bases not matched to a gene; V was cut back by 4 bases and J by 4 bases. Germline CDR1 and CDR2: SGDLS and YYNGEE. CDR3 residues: CASSPRTSTETQYF. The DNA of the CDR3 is TGTGCCAGCAGCCCACGGACTAGCACAGAGACCCAGTACTTC.

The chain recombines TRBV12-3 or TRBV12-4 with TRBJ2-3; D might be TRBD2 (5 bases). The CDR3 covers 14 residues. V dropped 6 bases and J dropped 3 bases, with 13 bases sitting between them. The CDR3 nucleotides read TGTGCCAGCAGGGCCGATACTAGAACAGATACGCAGTATTTT. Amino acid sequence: CASRADTRTDTQYF.

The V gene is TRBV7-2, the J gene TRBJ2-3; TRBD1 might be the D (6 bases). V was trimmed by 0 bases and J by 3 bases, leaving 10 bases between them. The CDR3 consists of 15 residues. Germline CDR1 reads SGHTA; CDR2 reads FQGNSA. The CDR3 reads CASSLAGTFTDTQYF. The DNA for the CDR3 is TGTGCCAGCAGCTTAGCCGGGACATTTACAGATACGCAGTATTTT.

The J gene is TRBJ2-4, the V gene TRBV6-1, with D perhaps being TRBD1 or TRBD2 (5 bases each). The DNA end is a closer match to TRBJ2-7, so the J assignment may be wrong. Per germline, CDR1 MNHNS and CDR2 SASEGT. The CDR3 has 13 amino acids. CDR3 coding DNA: TGTGCCAGCAAGTCTGGGGGTACCTACGAGCAGTACTTC. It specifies CASKSGGTYEQYF.

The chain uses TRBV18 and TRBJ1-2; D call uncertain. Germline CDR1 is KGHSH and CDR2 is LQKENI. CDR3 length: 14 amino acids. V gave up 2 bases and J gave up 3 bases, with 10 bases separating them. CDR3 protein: CASSPEAVHYGYTF. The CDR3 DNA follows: TGTGCCAGCTCACCAGAGGCAGTGCACTATGGCTACACCTTC.

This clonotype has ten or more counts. Here the CDR3 reads CASSQDSGTDTQYF. CDR3 bases: TGCGCCAGCAGCCAAGACTCTGGCACAGATACGCAGTATTTT. V gene TRBV4-3 combines with J gene TRBJ2-3; D gene uncertain. Germline V gives CDR1 LGHNA, CDR2 YSLEER. V lost 0 bases and J lost 1, with 5 bases in between. The CDR3 is made up of 14 amino acids.

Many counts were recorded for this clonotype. DNA of the CDR3: TGCAGCGTTGAATGGGGTCAGCTGACCCAGTACTTC. Encoded protein: CSVEWGQLTQYF. The chain couples TRBV29-1 to TRBJ2-5, with D unresolved. V was pared by 2 bases and J by 7 bases, with 11 bases between. CDR1 is SQVTM and CDR2 is ANQGSEA in the germline V gene. This CDR3 comprises 12 residues.

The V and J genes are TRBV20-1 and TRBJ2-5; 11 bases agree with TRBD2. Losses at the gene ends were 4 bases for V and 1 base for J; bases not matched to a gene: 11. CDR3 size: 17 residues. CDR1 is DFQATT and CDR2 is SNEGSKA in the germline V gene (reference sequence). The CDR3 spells CSANGGLAGGTQETQYF. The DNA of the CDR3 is TGCAGTGCTAACGGGGGGCTAGCGGGAGGCACCCAAGAGACCCAGTACTTC.